This entry is about one T cell receptor beta chain. This record belongs to a study of blood T cell repertoires in COVID-19. At the level of the study: Sample material is recorded as cDNA or gDNA derived from T cells, B-cell-depleted T cells, or PBMCs.

The data were produced by immunoSEQ multiplex PCR, yet TCRdb's version contains in-frame clones alone and is incomplete. The repertoire holds fewer than 300,000 clones, with 81% as singletons. Trimming left V 2 bases short and J 2 bases short, with 10 bases between. This CDR3 spans 15 amino acids. From germline, CDR1 is LGHNT and CDR2 FRNRAP. The origin of this receptor is a woman aged 55-70 years with active or convalescent COVID-19. The material sequenced was peripheral blood. The chain uses TRBV12-5 and TRBJ2-1, with D maybe TRBD2 (6 bases). The CDR3 here is CASGLTSRTYNEQFF. The CDR3 bases are TGTGCTAGTGGTTTGACTAGCCGGACCTACAATGAGCAGTTCTTC. The full variable domain, rest sourced from reference TRBV12-5 and TRBJ2-1, is DARVTQTPRHKVTEMGQEVTMRCQPILGHNTVFWYRQTMMQGLELLAYFRNRAPLDDSGMPKDRFSAEMPDATLATLKIQPSEPRDSAVYFCASGLTSRTYNEQFFGPGTRLTVL.